The present T cell receptor (beta chain) was sequenced within a study of T cell changes during pregnancy in multiple sclerosis. Unmatched junction bases numbered 6, after V lost 3 bases and J lost 4 bases. This CDR3 spans 15 amino acids. Germline lookup yields CDR1 SGHVS and CDR2 FNYEAQ. This clone occurred once. TCRdb's table, derived via immunoSEQ multiplex PCR, lists solely in-frame clones and lacks some. In the table there are tens of thousands of clones, 92% of which are singletons. Sequenced material: CD4+ T cells from peripheral blood mononuclear cells, taken after pregnancy. The J gene is TRBJ2-3, the V gene TRBV7-6; 8 bases align to TRBD2. The source is a female donor with multiple sclerosis, enrolled in a pregnancy study. The CDR3, as DNA: TGTGCCAGCAGCTTGAGCGGGAGTAGGGCAGATACGCAGTATTTT. Its protein product is CASSLSGSRADTQYF.